This TCR beta chain is drawn from a study of Tregs in tolerant kidney transplant recipients. V was clipped by 7 bases and J by 6 bases; unmatched bases: 11. The CDR3 has 13 residues. The germline gives CDR1 SQVTM, CDR2 ANQGSEA. Mixed chimerism was transient after nonmyeloablative marrow transplants from related graft donors. Unstimulated regulatory T cells (CD4+CD25+CD127-), CD4+CD25- non-regulatory cells, CD4 and CD8 cells were FACS-sorted from thawed PBMCs. As for this clone: Antigen specificity is unknown.

Clones were read by immunoSEQ multiplex PCR, and TCRdb kept only the in-frame ones, dropping some. This table has roughly 80,000 clones, about 91% appearing once. Regarding the study as a whole: Donor-specific Treg expansion exceeded global Treg expansion in tolerant patients, suggesting antigen drive. Some patients' samples used different primers over time, so nucleotide sequences weren't comparable. Biological reproducibility was not directly addressed, but technical replication error appeared minimal.

V and J are TRBV29-1 and TRBJ1-1, with 7 bases aligning to TRBD1. This specimen was CD4+ T cells from blood (PBMCs), taken 24 months after the transplant. The receptor was isolated from a human patient who received a combined kidney and bone marrow transplant. Some T cells may trace back to the graft donor. CDR3 in amino acids: CSAGQLGRAEAFF. The CDR3 DNA follows: TGCAGCGCGGGACAGCTCGGGAGGGCTGAAGCTTTCTTT. Full variable domain (rest looked up from reference TRBV29-1 and TRBJ1-1): SAVISQKPSRDICQRGTSLTIQCQVDSQVTMMFWYRQQPGQSLTLIATANQGSEATYESGFVIDKFPISRPNLTFSTLTVSNMSPEDSSIYLCSAGQLGRAEAFFGQGTRLTVV.